Listed below are T cell receptor beta chains from one sample, sequenced in a study of blood T cells in healthy people across ages. TCRdb re-derived calls from the 5' RACE reads in MiXCR, one entry per CDR3 protein. The table records 540,000 or so distinct CDR3 sequences, roughly 43% of them present only once. Sequencing input: blood. Receptor source: a man older than 75 in good health. Both conserved end residues are part of each CDR3. A D gene is named only where the DNA matches it firmly. Part of the rows lack a size; the others show once, few, many or a class for expanded clones.

CDR3aa,CDR3nt,d_gene,abundance,v_gene,j_gene,len
CSVGYRVETQYF,TGCAGCGTTGGATATAGGGTGGAGACCCAGTACTTC,.,.,TRBV29-1,TRBJ2-5,12
CASSQDLAGPETQYF,TGCGCCAGCAGCCAAGATCTGGCGGGTCCAGAGACCCAGTACTTC,.,many,TRBV4-3,TRBJ2-5,15
CASRGWAGANYGYTF,TGTGCCAGCAGGGGATGGGCAGGAGCTAACTATGGCTACACCTTC,.,.,TRBV12-3/TRBV12-4,TRBJ1-2,15
CAVAGGGGVADTQYF,TGTGCCGTAGCGGGAGGTGGAGGGGTCGCAGATACGCAGTATTTT,TRBD2,.,TRBV10-3,TRBJ2-3,15
CSAGRRADGYTF,TGCAGTGCTGGGCGCAGGGCTGATGGCTACACCTTC,.,.,TRBV20-1,TRBJ1-2,12
CASSRDPAGANVLTF,TGTGCCAGCAGCCGGGACCCCGCGGGGGCCAACGTCCTGACTTTC,.,.,TRBV7-2,TRBJ2-6,15
CSASASTQADTQYF,TGCAGTGCCTCGGCCTCCACGCAGGCAGATACGCAGTATTTT,.,.,TRBV20-1,TRBJ2-3,14
CASSYALGGANVLTF,TGTGCCAGCAGTTACGCTCTAGGGGGGGCCAACGTCCTGACTTTC,.,few,TRBV6-6,TRBJ2-6,15
CASSQARYSPGVVNQPQHF,TGCGCCAGCAGCCAAGCCCGTTATTCCCCGGGTGTTGTCAATCAGCCCCAGCATTTT,.,.,TRBV4-3,TRBJ1-5,19
CASRTAGDTF,TGTGCCTCAAGGACGGCCGGGGACACCTTC,.,.,TRBV4-2,TRBJ1-2,10
CASSPSPSGGAWNEQFF,TGTGCCAGCAGCCCTTCCCCTAGCGGGGGGGCATGGAATGAGCAGTTCTTC,TRBD2,.,TRBV3-1,TRBJ2-1,17
CASSLGGQSRDTQYF,TGTGCCAGCAGTTTAGGGGGACAGTCGAGGGATACGCAGTATTTT,TRBD1,.,TRBV28,TRBJ2-3,15
CASRTGHLYEQYF,TGTGCCAGCAGGACGGGACATCTCTACGAGCAGTACTTC,.,many,TRBV6-6,TRBJ2-7,13
CASSFGLADSYEQYF,TGTGCCAGCAGCTTCGGACTAGCGGACTCCTACGAGCAGTACTTC,TRBD2,few,TRBV7-6,TRBJ2-7,15
CSARDGGWETQYF,TGCAGTGCTAGAGATGGGGGCTGGGAGACCCAGTACTTC,.,.,TRBV20-1,TRBJ2-5,13
CASSPNTDRLQFF,TGTGCCAGCAGCCCAAACACGGACAGGTTACAGTTCTTC,TRBD1,.,TRBV7-3,TRBJ2-1,13
CASHAGYNEQFF,TGTGCCAGCCATGCTGGCTACAATGAGCAGTTCTTC,.,.,TRBV5-6,TRBJ2-1,12
CSVGVGDFASFNGYTF,TGCAGCGTTGGGGTGGGGGATTTCGCATCATTCAACGGCTACACCTTC,.,.,TRBV29-1,TRBJ1-2,16
CASSLAGNGQPQHF,TGTGCCAGCAGCTTAGCCGGAAACGGCCAGCCCCAGCATTTT,.,few,TRBV7-9,TRBJ1-5,14
CASSPLGQRTDTQYF,TGTGCCAGCAGCCCTTTGGGGCAGCGCACAGATACGCAGTATTTT,.,few,TRBV7-2,TRBJ2-3,15
CASSLDPGTGVNEKLFF,TGTGCCAGCAGCTTAGACCCCGGGACAGGAGTTAATGAAAAACTGTTTTTT,TRBD1,.,TRBV7-2,TRBJ1-4,17
CSAQSSSGRRDSEQFF,TGCAGTGCTCAAAGTTCTAGCGGGAGGAGGGACAGTGAGCAGTTCTTC,TRBD2,once,TRBV20-1,TRBJ2-1,16
CASSPRGGGLYNEQFF,TGCGCCAGCAGCCCGAGGGGGGGCGGCCTGTACAATGAGCAGTTCTTC,.,few,TRBV4-3,TRBJ2-1,16
CASSAWAGSMGADTQYF,TGTGCCAGCAGCGCCTGGGCGGGGAGTATGGGGGCAGATACGCAGTATTTT,.,.,TRBV9,TRBJ2-3,17
CSASPGGVDTQYF,TGCAGTGCTTCTCCGGGGGGGGTGGATACGCAGTATTTT,TRBD2,.,TRBV20-1,TRBJ2-3,13
CSALAPAERYGYTF,TGCAGTGCTCTGGCCCCCGCGGAGCGCTATGGCTACACCTTC,.,.,TRBV20-1,TRBJ1-2,14
CASSTGSDTQYF,TGTGCCAGCAGCACCGGATCGGATACGCAGTATTTT,.,.,TRBV7-3,TRBJ2-3,12
CASTARYKCSENIQYF,TGTGCCAGCACAGCGCGCTATAAGTGTTCCGAAAACATTCAGTACTTC,.,.,TRBV6-4,TRBJ2-4,16
CASSLGDSRMYF,TGTGCCAGCAGCTTAGGGGACAGTCGCATGTACTTC,TRBD1,few,TRBV7-9,TRBJ2-4,12
CSIRPGTSGGGETQYF,TGCAGCATCCGACCCGGGACTAGCGGGGGTGGGGAGACCCAGTACTTC,TRBD2,.,TRBV29-1,TRBJ2-5,16
CASSVREVYNEQFF,TGTGCCAGCAGCGTCCGGGAAGTCTACAATGAGCAGTTCTTC,.,.,TRBV9,TRBJ2-1,14
CASRPTGTSSFAQYF,TGTGCCAGCAGACCCACCGGGACTAGCTCTTTTGCGCAGTATTTT,TRBD2,.,TRBV5-6,TRBJ2-3,15
CASRDGLAGGSYNEQFF,TGCGCCAGCAGGGATGGGCTAGCGGGGGGATCCTACAATGAGCAGTTCTTC,TRBD2,.,TRBV4-3,TRBJ2-1,17
CASSQDGGQIYGYTF,TGTGCCAGCAGCCAAGATGGGGGACAGATCTATGGCTACACCTTC,TRBD1,.,TRBV14,TRBJ1-2,15